This is a list of T cell receptor beta chains from one sample in a study of T cells in Graves' hyperthyroidism and ophthalmopathy. TCRdb called the multiplex PCR reads again in MiXCR, with one record for every CDR3 protein. Among a few hundred thousand distinct CDR3 sequences listed, 14% to 15% were seen once. Material for sequencing was blood. The receptors here all came from a woman in her 30s with Graves' hyperthyroidism. Both conserved end residues are part of each CDR3. The D gene is left open where the match is weak. Size is stated for part of the rows, as once, few or many counts, or as a class when the clone is expanded.

>TRBV7-9|.|TRBJ2-7|many
TGTGCCAGCAGCTTAAAGGACTACGAGCAGTACTTC
CASSLKDYEQYF
>TRBV5-1|TRBD1|TRBJ1-1|many
TGCGCCAGCAGCTTGGGACAGGGGGATCACACTGAAGCTTTCTTT
CASSLGQGDHTEAFF
>TRBV27|TRBD1|TRBJ1-2|once
TGTGCCAGCACTACCTTCCAGGGGGGCCTAGGCTATGGCTACACCTTC
CASTTFQGGLGYGYTF
>TRBV7-8|TRBD1|TRBJ2-7|.
TGTGCCAGCAGCTTAGCGTCAGGGGGGACAGGGGCGGGTGAGCAGTACTTC
CASSLASGGTGAGEQYF
>TRBV19|.|TRBJ2-1|few
TGTGCCAGTAGTTTTCGGGAGAGCTCCTACAATGAGCAGTTCTTC
CASSFRESSYNEQFF
>TRBV2|.|TRBJ2-5|many
TGTGCCAGCAGCGTCGCCACATACGACTGGGAGACCCAGTACTTC
CASSVATYDWETQYF
>TRBV27|.|TRBJ2-3|many
TGTGCCAGCAGTTTATTTGTAAGGTCCAGGCGGCTCACAGATACGCAGTATTTT
CASSLFVRSRRLTDTQYF
>TRBV7-2|.|TRBJ2-1|many
TGTGCCAGCAGCCCCATTGCTAGCAAATACAATGAGCAGTTCTTC
CASSPIASKYNEQFF
>TRBV29-1|TRBD2|TRBJ2-5|.
TGCAGCACCCGGAGCGGGAGCGAGACCCAGTACTTC
CSTRSGSETQYF
>TRBV4-1|.|TRBJ2-1|.
TGCGCCAGCAGCCTCGGGACTCCGCTTAGCTATGAGCAGTTCTTC
CASSLGTPLSYEQFF
>TRBV27|.|TRBJ2-7|few
TGTGCCAGCAGTTTAAGCGCCCCTAGGGAGCGGTACTTC
CASSLSAPRERYF
>TRBV5-1|.|TRBJ2-7|.
TGCGCCAGCAAGGCAGGGGAGACATTTTACGAGCAGTACTTC
CASKAGETFYEQYF
>TRBV20-1|.|TRBJ2-3|few
TGCAGTGCCCCCAGTACAGCGGAGGGGGGGGGCACAGATACGCAGTATTTT
CSAPSTAEGGGTDTQYF
>TRBV6-2/TRBV6-3|TRBD1|TRBJ2-7|many
TGTGCCAGCAGCTCAGGGACAGGGGGCTTGGAGCAGTACTTC
CASSSGTGGLEQYF
>TRBV19|.|TRBJ2-1|few
TGTGCCAGTAGTATGAGGCCGCGGCCCGACAATGAGCAGTTCTTC
CASSMRPRPDNEQFF
>TRBV30|.|TRBJ1-5|.
TGTGCCTGGAGTGTAACCGTAGGTAATCAGCCCCAGCATTTT
CAWSVTVGNQPQHF
>TRBV9|.|TRBJ2-1|many
TGTGCCAGCAGCGTAGTCCCGATGGGGGGGCTATCCTACAATGAGCAGTTCTTC
CASSVVPMGGLSYNEQFF
>TRBV6-1|.|TRBJ1-1|few
TGTGCCAGCAGTGAAAACACGGCGAACACTGAAGCTTTCTTT
CASSENTANTEAFF
>TRBV6-1|.|TRBJ2-5|many
TGTGCCAGCAGTCCCCCCCGGGGGCAGCAAGAGACCCAGTACTTC
CASSPPRGQQETQYF
>TRBV6-5|.|TRBJ2-7|few
TGTGCCAGCAGTTCTTTCGCACAGGGGCCATTGAGGGAGGGCCTGGATCCACAAACCCAGCAGTACTTC
CASSSFAQGPLREGLDPQTQQYF
>TRBV19|TRBD2|TRBJ2-1|.
TGTGCCAGTAGTATAGCACTAGCGGGACGGGAGCAGTTCTTC
CASSIALAGREQFF
>TRBV11-3|TRBD1|TRBJ1-4|many
TGTGCCAGCAGCCGACCCCTGACAGGGGTCGACACTAATGAAAAACTGTTTTTT
CASSRPLTGVDTNEKLFF
>TRBV7-2|.|TRBJ2-2|few
TGTGCCAGCAGCCCCCTAGGGGGCGGGGAGCTGTTTTTT
CASSPLGGGELFF
>TRBV5-1|.|TRBJ2-7|.
TGCGCCAGCAGCTTGGACTTCGCCTACGAGCAGTACTTC
CASSLDFAYEQYF
>TRBV4-2|.|TRBJ2-3|few
TGTGCCAGCAGCCGAGACTACTTGGGCGATACGCAGTATTTT
CASSRDYLGDTQYF
>TRBV4-1|.|TRBJ1-1|many
TGCGCCAGCAGCCACGGGGGCTTGGAAGCTTTCTTT
CASSHGGLEAFF
>TRBV6-1|.|TRBJ1-2|few
TGTGCCAGCAGGGCTCTACGGGGAGATGGCTACACCTTC
CASRALRGDGYTF
>TRBV12-3/TRBV12-4|.|TRBJ2-1|few
TGTGCCAGCAGTTTAGCGGCCGTAGGAGGGGATGAGCAGTTCTTC
CASSLAAVGGDEQFF
>TRBV24-1|TRBD2|TRBJ2-3|.
TGTGCCACCTCGGGACTAGTGGGAGGTGTTACGCAGTATTTT
CATSGLVGGVTQYF
>TRBV7-9|.|TRBJ1-4|few
TGTGCCAGCAGCCACCCACAGGGAGTAGGGGAAAAACTGTTTTTT
CASSHPQGVGEKLFF
>TRBV30|.|TRBJ2-1|many
TGTGCCTGGAGTGTAATGCTAGTTCATGAGCAGTTCTTC
CAWSVMLVHEQFF
>TRBV20-1|TRBD1|TRBJ1-2|.
TGCAGTGCAAGGACAGGGCCGGGGGGCTACACCTTC
CSARTGPGGYTF
>TRBV3-1|TRBD2|TRBJ2-1|.
TGTGCCAGCAGCCCGCGGACTAGCGGAAACAACAATGAGCAGTTCTTC
CASSPRTSGNNNEQFF
>TRBV7-2|.|TRBJ1-2|.
TGTGCCAGCAGCCGTTTGGGAGGCACTTCAAATGGCTACACCTTC
CASSRLGGTSNGYTF
>TRBV2|.|TRBJ2-3|many
TGTGCCAGCACCCCCGGAGCCCCGCAGTATTTT
CASTPGAPQYF
>TRBV9|.|TRBJ2-5|few
TGTGCCAGCAGCGCGCCGGGTGGGGGAAGGGAGACCCAGTACTTC
CASSAPGGGRETQYF
>TRBV29-1|.|TRBJ2-7|.
TGCAGCGTTGGAGACACTTATTCCTACGAGCAGTACTTC
CSVGDTYSYEQYF
>TRBV7-2|.|TRBJ1-4|.
TGTGCCAGCGGGGTATCAGGGCGCGGTGAAAAACTGTTTTTT
CASGVSGRGEKLFF
>TRBV5-1|TRBD1|TRBJ1-3|many
TGCGCCAGCAGCGGTGGACAGGGTTACTCTGGAAACACCATATATTTT
CASSGGQGYSGNTIYF
>TRBV5-1|TRBD1|TRBJ2-2|many
TGCGCCAGCAGGGACAGGGTCACCGGGGAGCTGTTTTTT
CASRDRVTGELFF
>TRBV10-3|TRBD2|TRBJ2-1|.
TGTGCCATCAGTGAGCCGGGACTAGCGTCCTACAATGAGCAGTTCTTC
CAISEPGLASYNEQFF
>TRBV28|TRBD1|TRBJ2-3|many
TGTGCCAGCAGACAGACAGGGCCCATGCATACGCAGTATTTT
CASRQTGPMHTQYF
>TRBV19|TRBD2|TRBJ2-1|.
TGTGCCAGTAGCACGAGAGCGGGGGGCTCCTACAATGAGCAGTTCTTC
CASSTRAGGSYNEQFF
>TRBV28|TRBD1|TRBJ1-5|.
TGTGCCAGCAGAGCCGACGTGGGACAGCCAGGTCAGCCCCAGCATTTT
CASRADVGQPGQPQHF
>TRBV9|TRBD1|TRBJ2-7|few
TGTGCCAGCAGCGTGGGGACAGGGTTTCAAGCCTACGAGCAGTACTTC
CASSVGTGFQAYEQYF
>TRBV3-1|.|TRBJ1-5|many
TGTGCCAGCAGCCAATGGGGAAGGGATCAGCCCCAGCATTTT
CASSQWGRDQPQHF
>TRBV29-1|TRBD1|TRBJ1-2|few
TGCAGCGTTGAAGGGGACAGACCTAACTATGGCTACACCTTC
CSVEGDRPNYGYTF
>TRBV7-9|TRBD1|TRBJ1-1|.
TGTGCCAGCAGCTTAAGGACAGGGGGAGCTTTCTTT
CASSLRTGGAFF
>TRBV12-3/TRBV12-4|TRBD1|TRBJ1-2|.
TGTGCCAGCAGTCGACAGGGAAATAGTCTTGGCTACACCTTC
CASSRQGNSLGYTF
>TRBV7-8|TRBD1|TRBJ2-7|many
TGTGCCAGCAGCCGGGACAGGGTATCCTACGAGCAGTACTTC
CASSRDRVSYEQYF
>TRBV24-1|TRBD2|TRBJ2-5|many
TGTGCCACCAGTGCTAGCGGGACGGGTGAGACCCAGTACTTC
CATSASGTGETQYF
>TRBV3-1|.|TRBJ2-7|few
TGTGCCAGCAGCACAGAGGGAGGCTTGGGGTACGAGCAGTACTTC
CASSTEGGLGYEQYF
>TRBV24-1|.|TRBJ1-2|.
TGTGCCACCAGTGAGTCACCCGACTATGGCTACACCTTC
CATSESPDYGYTF
>TRBV7-9|.|TRBJ1-4|.
TGTGCCAGCAGAACGGACAGAGGAAATGAAAAACTGTTTTTT
CASRTDRGNEKLFF
>TRBV6-1|TRBD2|TRBJ2-7|few
TGTGCCAGCAGACCTAGCGGTTACGAGCAGTACTTC
CASRPSGYEQYF